This T cell receptor beta chain was identified during a study of cytotoxic CD8 clonotypes in ibrutinib-treated CLL. Study as a whole: Partial responses totalled approximately 24 and complete responses 2; after median roughly 64 months, approximately 15 remained remitted and roughly twelve progressed. Mean yields were nearly 260,000 productive templates and 80,000 to 95,000 productive rearrangements per sample. The study's findings and limits: Baseline clonality exceeded age-matched healthy donors and tracked circulating CD8+ T-cell counts. Sampling of sustained-remission and progressing patients occurred at differing times.

This clone appeared a few times. Its antigen is not known. The data were produced by immunoSEQ multiplex PCR, yet TCRdb's version contains in-frame clones alone and is incomplete. The data contain approximately 130,000 clones, about 85% of them singletons. Germline V gives CDR1 LNHNV, CDR2 YYDKDF (reference sequence). The CDR3 extends over 14 amino acids. With 0 bases removed from V and 4 bases from J, the gap between germline ends came to 7 bases. The V and J genes are TRBV15 and TRBJ2-1; D is unresolved. This TCR was recovered from a human donor with chronic lymphocytic leukemia. The specimen was PBMCs, collected after 24 months of ibrutinib treatment. The CDR3 DNA reads as TGTGCCACCAGCAGAGATTGGGGATACAATGAGCAGTTCTTC. This sequence encodes CATSRDWGYNEQFF.